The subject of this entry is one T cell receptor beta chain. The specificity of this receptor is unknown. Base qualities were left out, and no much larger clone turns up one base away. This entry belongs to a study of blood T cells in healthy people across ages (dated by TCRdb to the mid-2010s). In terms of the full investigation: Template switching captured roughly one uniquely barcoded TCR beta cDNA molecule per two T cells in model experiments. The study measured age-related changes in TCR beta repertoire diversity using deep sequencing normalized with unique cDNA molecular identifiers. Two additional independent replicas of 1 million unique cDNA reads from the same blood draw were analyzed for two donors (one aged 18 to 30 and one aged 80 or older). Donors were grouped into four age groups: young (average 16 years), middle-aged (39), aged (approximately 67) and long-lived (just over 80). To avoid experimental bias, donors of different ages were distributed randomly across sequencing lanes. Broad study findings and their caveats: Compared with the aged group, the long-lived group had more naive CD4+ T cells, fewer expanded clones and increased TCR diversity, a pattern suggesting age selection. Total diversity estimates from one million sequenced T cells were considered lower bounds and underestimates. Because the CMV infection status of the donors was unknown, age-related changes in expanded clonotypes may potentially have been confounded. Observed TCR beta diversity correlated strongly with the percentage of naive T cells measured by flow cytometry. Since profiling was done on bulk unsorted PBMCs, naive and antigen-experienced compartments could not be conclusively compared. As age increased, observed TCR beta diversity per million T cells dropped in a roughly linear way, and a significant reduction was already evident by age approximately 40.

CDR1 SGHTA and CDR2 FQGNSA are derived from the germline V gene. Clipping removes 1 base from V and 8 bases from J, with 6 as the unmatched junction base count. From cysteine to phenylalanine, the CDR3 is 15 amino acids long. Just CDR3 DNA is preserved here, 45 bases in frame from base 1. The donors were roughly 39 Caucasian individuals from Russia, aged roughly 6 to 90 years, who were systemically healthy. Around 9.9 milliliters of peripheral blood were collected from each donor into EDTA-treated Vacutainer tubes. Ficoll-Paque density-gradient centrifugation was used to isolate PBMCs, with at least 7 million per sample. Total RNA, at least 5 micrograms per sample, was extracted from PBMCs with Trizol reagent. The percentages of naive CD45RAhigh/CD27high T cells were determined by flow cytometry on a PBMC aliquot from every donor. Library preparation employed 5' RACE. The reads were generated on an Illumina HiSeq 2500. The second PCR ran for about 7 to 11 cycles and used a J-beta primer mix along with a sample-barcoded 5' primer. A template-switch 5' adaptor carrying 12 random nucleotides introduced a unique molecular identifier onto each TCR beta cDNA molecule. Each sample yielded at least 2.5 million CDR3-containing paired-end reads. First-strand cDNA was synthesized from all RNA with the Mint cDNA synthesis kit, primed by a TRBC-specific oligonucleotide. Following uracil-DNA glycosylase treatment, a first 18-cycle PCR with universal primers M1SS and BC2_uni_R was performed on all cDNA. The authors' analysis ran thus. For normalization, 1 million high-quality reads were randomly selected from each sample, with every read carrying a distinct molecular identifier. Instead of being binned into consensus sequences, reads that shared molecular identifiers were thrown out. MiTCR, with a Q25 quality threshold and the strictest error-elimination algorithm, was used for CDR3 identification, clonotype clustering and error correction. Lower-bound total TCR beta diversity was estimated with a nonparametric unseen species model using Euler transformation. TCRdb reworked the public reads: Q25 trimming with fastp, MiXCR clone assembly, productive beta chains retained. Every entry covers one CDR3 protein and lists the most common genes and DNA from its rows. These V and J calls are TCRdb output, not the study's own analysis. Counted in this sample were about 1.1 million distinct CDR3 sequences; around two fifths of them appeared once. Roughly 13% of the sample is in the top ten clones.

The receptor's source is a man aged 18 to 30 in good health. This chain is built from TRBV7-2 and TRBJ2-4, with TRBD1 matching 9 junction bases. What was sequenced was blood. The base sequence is TGTGCCAGCAGCTTAGGGTACAGGGGGCCTGACATTCAGTACTTC. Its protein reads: CASSLGYRGPDIQYF.